The 15 T cell receptor beta chains presented below share a single source sample, sequenced in a study of T cell responses to AZD1222 COVID-19 vaccine. This table comes from immunoSEQ multiplex PCR, and its TCRdb copy is limited to in-frame clones, with some not included. The sample has fewer than 200,000 clones, roughly 88% seen once; the top ten hold 4% to 4.5%. The sequencing here drew on peripheral blood, taken 28 days after the second AZD1222 dose. Source of these receptors: an adult who received the AZD1222 COVID-19 vaccine.

This sequence joins TRBV6-5 and TRBJ1-1, with a possible D match to TRBD1 (5 bases). The CDR3 is made up of 15 amino acids. Germline V gene lookup returns CDR1 MNHEY and CDR2 SVGAGI. Deletions cut 5 bases from V and 3 bases from J, with 16 bases between. As DNA, the CDR3 is TGTGCCAGCAGTCGGGGGGTAAGGGACTACACTGAAGCTTTCTTT. This codes for CASSRGVRDYTEAFF.

The chain is built from TRBV6-5 and TRBJ1-2; 9 bases are a match to TRBD1. After removal of 7 bases from V and 4 bases from J, the junction contained 10 bases not matched to a gene. CDR3 length equals 15 residues. Per germline, CDR1 MNHEY and CDR2 SVGAGI. CDR3 nucleotide sequence: TGTGCCAGCACCGAACAGGGGGCGAACCCCTATGGCTACACCTTC. It is translated as CASTEQGANPYGYTF.

This rearrangement joins TRBV20-1 to TRBJ1-1; the D is unclear. The germline gives CDR1 DFQATT, CDR2 SNEGSKA (reference sequence). With 1 base removed from V and 7 bases from J, the gap between germline ends came to 7 bases. CDR3 length: 11 residues. This CDR3 is CSARATNEAFF. DNA for the CDR3: TGCAGTGCTAGAGCCACAAATGAAGCTTTCTTT.

The chain uses TRBV5-4 and TRBJ2-2; D possibly corresponds to TRBD1 (6 bases). CDR1 is SGHNT, CDR2 YYREEE, per germline (reference sequence). Trimming took 2 bases from V and 4 from J, leaving 12 bases between them. The CDR3 totals 15 residues. CDR3 coding DNA: TGTGCCAGCAGCTTCGGGACACCTCTCACCGGGGAGCTGTTTTTT. The encoded protein is CASSFGTPLTGELFF. The variable domain in full, with the rest retrieved from reference TRBV5-4 and TRBJ2-2, is ETGVTQSPTHLIKTRGQQVTLRCSSQSGHNTVSWYQQALGQGPQFIFQYYREEENGRGNFPPRFSGLQFPNYSSELNVNALELDDSALYLCASSFGTPLTGELFFGEGSRLTVL.

The chain combines TRBV29-1 with TRBJ1-2, with 9 bases fitting TRBD1. The CDR3 covers 16 residues. Unmatched junction bases numbered 12, after V lost 7 bases and J lost 0 bases. Per germline, CDR1 SQVTM and CDR2 ANQGSEA. DNA of the CDR3: TGCAGCGCGAGGATCGGACAGGGGCTTCCTAACTATGGCTACACCTTC. This translates into CSARIGQGLPNYGYTF.

In this sample, this clone turned up a few times. The V gene is TRBV5-1, the J gene TRBJ2-5; D uncertain. V was cut by 3 bases and J by 5 bases, with 14 bases left in between. The CDR3 has 14 residues. The germline V gene encodes CDR1 SGHRS and CDR2 YFSETQ. The CDR3 DNA sequence: TGCGCCAGCAGCTCCAACACCGGTTTGGAGACCCAGTACTTC. Protein product: CASSSNTGLETQYF.

The J gene is TRBJ2-2, the V gene TRBV10-1, with D unresolved. V was clipped by 3 bases and J by 0 bases, with 14 bases between them. The germline CDR1 and CDR2 sequences are WNHNN and SYGVQD (reference sequence). This CDR3 comprises 17 residues. The CDR3 is CASSDPQMITNTGELFF. The CDR3 nucleotides read TGCGCCAGCAGTGACCCTCAGATGATAACGAACACCGGGGAGCTGTTTTTT.

This chain uses TRBV11-1 with TRBJ2-5; 9 bases are shared with TRBD2. The J segment lost 5 bases and the V segment lost 6 bases, leaving 10 bases of the junction unmatched. The CDR3 length is 15 residues. In germline, CDR1 is SGHAT, CDR2 FQDESV (reference sequence). The CDR3 coding sequence is TGTGCCAGCAGTTATGCGGCTAGCGGGGTGGAGACCCAGTACTTC. It is translated as CASSYAASGVETQYF.

The rearrangement uses TRBV7-8 and TRBJ1-6, with D hard to call. With 5 bases removed from V and 8 bases from J, the gap between germline ends came to 16 bases. CDR1 and CDR2 (germline): SGHVS, FQNEAQ. This CDR3 has 15 amino acids. CDR3 sequence (DNA): TGTGCCAGCAGCAAACAGCGGGGATGGGATTCACCCCTCCACTTT. This gives the protein CASSKQRGWDSPLHF.

This chain connects TRBV3-1 (or the pseudogene TRBV3-2) to TRBJ1-6; no firm D call. In germline, CDR1 is LGHDT, CDR2 YNNKEL (reference sequence). The V gene lost 3 bases and the J gene lost 8 bases, with 8 bases spanning the gap. The CDR3 consists of 13 residues. This chain's CDR3 is CASSQSLYSPLHF. DNA for the CDR3: TGTGCCAGCAGCCAGAGCCTTTATTCACCCCTCCACTTT.

This clone has a single count. The CDR3: CSDLSTGTGVEQFF. The CDR3 nucleotides are TGCAGCGACCTCTCCACCGGGACAGGGGTTGAGCAGTTCTTC. The rearrangement joins TRBV29-1 to TRBJ2-1, with 10 bases that match TRBD1. The CDR3 is 14 residues long. J lost 9 bases, V lost 7 bases, and 12 bases had no gene match. Germline CDR1 is SQVTM and CDR2 is ANQGSEA.

The rearrangement links TRBV5-1 to TRBJ2-3, with 9 bases identical to TRBD1. V trimming: 0 bases; J trimming: 1 base; junction bases outside the gene matches: 0. Germline V gives CDR1 SGHRS, CDR2 YFSETQ. The CDR3 is made up of 15 amino acids. CDR3 in DNA: TGCGCCAGCAGCTTGGGGACAGGGGGCACAGATACGCAGTATTTT. Translated: CASSLGTGGTDTQYF.

This clone was picked up one time. V gene TRBV25-1 combines with J gene TRBJ2-1; 9 nucleotides match TRBD1. Trimming cost V 4 bases and J 4 bases; bases outside gene matches: 5. In germline, CDR1 is MGHDK, CDR2 SYGVNS. The CDR3 spans 15 residues. CDR3 protein: CASSADRGSYNEQFF. In nucleotides, the CDR3 is TGTGCCAGCAGTGCCGACAGGGGGTCATACAATGAGCAGTTCTTC.

V and J are TRBV7-2 and TRBJ2-1; D may be TRBD1 or TRBD2 (5 bases each). Germline V gives CDR1 SGHTA, CDR2 FQGNSA. Trimming removed 4 bases at V and 2 bases at J, with 6 bases between. CDR3 size: 13 residues. CDR3 nucleotide sequence: TGTGCCAGCAGCTGGGACCCCTACAATGAGCAGTTCTTC. Translating it yields CASSWDPYNEQFF.

This chain links TRBV7-9 with TRBJ2-1; 8 bases map to TRBD1. CDR3 length: 13 amino acids. Per germline, CDR1 SEHNR and CDR2 FQNEAQ (reference sequence). The J segment lost 8 bases and the V segment lost 3 bases, leaving 3 bases of the junction unmatched. DNA for the CDR3: TGTGCCAGCAGCTTTAGGACAGGGTATGAGCAGTTCTTC. Protein: CASSFRTGYEQFF.